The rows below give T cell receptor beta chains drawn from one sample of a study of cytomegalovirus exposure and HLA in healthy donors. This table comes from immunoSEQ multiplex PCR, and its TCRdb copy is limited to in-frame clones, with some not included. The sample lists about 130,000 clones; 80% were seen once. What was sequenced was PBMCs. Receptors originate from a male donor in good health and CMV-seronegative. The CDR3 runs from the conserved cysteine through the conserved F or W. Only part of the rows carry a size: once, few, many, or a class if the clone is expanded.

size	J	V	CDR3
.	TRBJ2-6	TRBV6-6	CASSPLRANGLTF
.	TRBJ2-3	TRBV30	CAWRPGLAGIGDTQYF
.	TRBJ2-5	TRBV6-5	CASSFQTAETQYF
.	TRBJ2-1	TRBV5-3	CARSQRLAGGDSTYNEQFF
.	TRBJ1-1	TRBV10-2	CASSGGQTYAEAFF
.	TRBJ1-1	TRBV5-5	CASSFIGGRTEAFF
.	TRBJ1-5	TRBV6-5	CASRPGTGVLQPQHF
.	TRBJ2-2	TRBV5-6	CASSLGGLTNTGELFF
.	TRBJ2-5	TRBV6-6	CATSGGGTGANYF
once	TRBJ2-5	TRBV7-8	CASSLGSGVFAETQYF
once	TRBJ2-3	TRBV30	CAWDTGVGRSDTQYF
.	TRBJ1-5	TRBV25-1	CASSDSGKPQHF
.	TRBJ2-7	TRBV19	CASSIHPGLESSYEQYF
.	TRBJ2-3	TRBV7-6	CASSLGTSGTDTQYF
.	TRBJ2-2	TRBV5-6	CASSPIEHRELFF
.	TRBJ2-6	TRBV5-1	CASSWGGQGAEANVLTF
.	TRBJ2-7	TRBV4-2	CASSQEGAGSPYEQYF
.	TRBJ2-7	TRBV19	CASSIVQGKRNPYEQYF
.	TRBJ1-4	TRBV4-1	CASSALETGGIEKLFF
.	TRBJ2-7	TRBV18	CASSGSGGESYEQYF
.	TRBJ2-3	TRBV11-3	CASSDTPGWTDTQYF
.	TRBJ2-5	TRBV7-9	CSSSLFSFRDRGQETQYF
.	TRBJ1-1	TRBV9	CASSVAGQSYTEAFF
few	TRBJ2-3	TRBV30	CAWSFSRYADTQYF
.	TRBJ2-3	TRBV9	CASSVYPRRGPYTDTQYF